This T cell receptor (beta chain) is from a study of blood T cell repertoires in COVID-19. In the study overall: From the United States, Italy and Spain came samples of acute and convalescent COVID-19. PBMCs, B-cell-depleted T cells, or T cells provided the cDNA or gDNA that made up the material.

In its sample, this clone was seen once. As originally analysed: Counts of nucleated cells, estimated from reference gene primer amplification, were obtained. Measured with immunoSEQ multiplex PCR; TCRdb has only the in-frame clones, and not every one. The V and J calls and clone size come from that table; D and trimming were worked out from the DNA. The sample consists of 120,000 or so clones, 60% to 80% of them appearing once. The TCR originated in a man aged 55 to 69 with acute or convalescent COVID-19. The sample was peripheral blood.

The CDR3 nucleotides read TGCGCCAGCAGGGAGGGTCCTGACACTGAAGCTTTCTTT. Its translation: CASREGPDTEAFF. This chain links TRBV5-1 with TRBJ1-1, with D unclear. Trimming cost V 5 bases and J 3 bases, with 11 bases left between them. CDR1 and CDR2 from the germline V gene are SGHRS and YFSETQ. The CDR3 is 13 amino acids.